These 30 T cell receptor beta chains were all obtained from the same sample, sequenced in a study of shared clonotypes between healthy human individuals. This table comes from immunoSEQ multiplex PCR, and its TCRdb copy is limited to in-frame clones, with some not included. Here the sample spans approximately 2,200,000 clones, about 92% being singletons. CD45RO negativity and positive selection for CCR7 defined naive CD8 cells, a population that excluded terminally differentiated effector memory CD45RA+ cells. The source material was naive CD8+ T cells from PBMCs. These receptor sequences come from a man aged 18 to 30 in good health. Some clones in this sample may be carry-over from other donors' samples.

The V call is TRBV28, the J call TRBJ2-6; possible D gene TRBD1, 5 bases. This CDR3 has 16 amino acids. Looked up from germline, CDR1 is MDHEN and CDR2 is SYDVKM. Deletions cut 6 bases from V and 4 bases from J, with 16 bases between. CDR3 in DNA: TGTGCCAGCAGCCGTATCTGGGGCGCCGGGGCCAACGTCCTGACTTTC. It translates to CASSRIWGAGANVLTF.

The chain carries TRBV15 and TRBJ2-5; tentatively, D is TRBD1 (6 bases). Germline lookup yields CDR1 LNHNV and CDR2 YYDKDF (reference sequence). This CDR3 is 17 amino acids long. V lost 2 bases and J 0 bases, leaving 16 bases between the germline ends. The CDR3 sequence is CATSRFHRDRYQETQYF. The DNA of the CDR3 is TGTGCCACCAGCAGATTCCACAGGGATCGCTACCAAGAGACCCAGTACTTC.

The J gene is TRBJ2-1, the V gene TRBV9; D is uncertain. V lost 4 bases to trimming and J lost 6 bases, with 11 bases between them. Per the germline V gene, CDR1 is SGDLS and CDR2 is YYNGEE. CDR3 length: 13 amino acids. The CDR3 DNA follows: TGTGCCAGCAGCCCCCCACTCGGCAATGAGCAGTTCTTC. Protein: CASSPPLGNEQFF.

J is TRBJ1-1 and V is TRBV7-9; the D gene is possibly TRBD1 (6 bases). The germline V gene has CDR1 SEHNR and CDR2 FQNEAQ (reference sequence). This CDR3 spans 11 amino acids. The V end lost 5 bases, the J end lost 8 bases, and 9 bases lay between the germline ends. The CDR3 nucleotides are TGTGCCAGCAGCACCGGGACAGAAGCTTTCTTT. This translates into CASSTGTEAFF.

The genes are TRBV27 and TRBJ1-5; 8 bases are a match to TRBD1. Per the germline V gene, CDR1 is MNHEY and CDR2 is SMNVEV (reference sequence). The CDR3 sequence is 14 residues long. The trim removed 5 bases at V and 7 bases at J, leaving 7 bases unmatched. CDR3 DNA sequence: TGTGCCAGCAGTAAACAGGGGGTTGTCCAGCCCCAGCATTTT. Residues: CASSKQGVVQPQHF.

The V gene is TRBV19, the J gene TRBJ1-1, with D hard to call. V was pared by 3 bases and J by 7 bases, with 9 bases between. The CDR3 loop spans 12 amino acids. CDR1 is LNHDA and CDR2 is SQIVND in the germline V gene (reference sequence). The CDR3 sequence: CASSMDGLEAFF. The CDR3 nucleotides read TGTGCCAGTAGTATGGACGGGCTTGAAGCTTTCTTT.

V gene TRBV2 combines with J gene TRBJ2-7; the D gene is possibly TRBD1 (5 bases). Germline loops: CDR1 SNHLY, CDR2 FYNNEI. The CDR3 spans 15 residues. The V gene lost 3 bases and the J gene lost 2 bases, with 14 bases spanning the gap. CDR3: CASSETALTPYEQYF. As DNA, the CDR3 is TGTGCCAGCAGTGAGACAGCACTTACCCCCTACGAGCAGTACTTC. The entire variable domain, with the rest obtained from reference TRBV2 and TRBJ2-7, is as follows: EPEVTQTPSHQVTQMGQEVILRCVPISNHLYFYWYRQILGQKVEFLVSFYNNEISEKSEIFDDQFSVERPDGSNFTLKIRSTKLEDSAMYFCASSETALTPYEQYFGPGTRLTVT.

The CDR3 region has the DNA TGTGCCAGCAGCAAACGGGGCCGGGCCAAAAACATTCAGTACTTC. Protein sequence: CASSKRGRAKNIQYF. This sequence joins TRBV21-1 and TRBJ2-4. TRBV21-1 is reported as a pseudogene. CDR3 length equals 15 residues.

The chain uses TRBV28 and TRBJ2-3, with TRBD2 matching over 10 bases. From germline, CDR1 is MDHEN and CDR2 SYDVKM. V shed 5 bases and J 3 bases; nucleotides not matched to a gene: 5. The CDR3 contains 15 residues. DNA of the CDR3: TGTGCCAGCAGTCTACTAGCGGGAAAGACAGATACGCAGTATTTT. Amino acids: CASSLLAGKTDTQYF.

This clone was observed once. The CDR3 loop is CASRLAGGYNEQFF. CDR3 nucleotide sequence: TGCGCCAGCCGGCTAGCGGGAGGCTACAATGAGCAGTTCTTC. V and J are TRBV10-2 and TRBJ2-1; 11 bases fit TRBD2. This CDR3 comprises 14 residues. Trimming removed 8 bases from V and 3 bases from J; junction bases left unmatched: 3. Germline CDR1 is WSHSY and CDR2 is SAAADI.

The chain is built from TRBV28 and TRBJ2-1; the match to TRBD2 covers 9 bases. V shed 5 bases and J 6 bases; nucleotides not matched to a gene: 8. This CDR3 has 15 residues. The germline CDR1 and CDR2 sequences are MDHEN and SYDVKM. The CDR3 loop is CASSLGLASFNEQFF. The CDR3 DNA follows: TGTGCCAGCAGTCTGGGACTAGCATCTTTCAATGAGCAGTTCTTC.

The rearrangement joins TRBV10-1 to TRBJ2-1; TRBD2 matches 9 bases. After removal of 7 bases from V and 7 bases from J, the junction contained 8 bases not matched to a gene. The CDR3 runs 14 residues. Germline assignment: CDR1 WNHNN and CDR2 SYGVQD (reference sequence). The CDR3 sequence: CASIVSGRKNEQFF. The CDR3 bases are TGCGCCAGCATTGTAAGCGGGAGGAAGAATGAGCAGTTCTTC.

This clone showed up just once. V is TRBV4-1 and J is TRBJ2-1, with D maybe TRBD1 (6 bases). Germline loops: CDR1 MGHRA, CDR2 YSYEKL. The CDR3 covers 16 residues. V gave up 0 bases and J gave up 4 bases, with 13 bases separating them. Written as DNA, the CDR3 is TGCGCCAGCAGCCAAGAGGGTTTGAGGGGGTACAATGAGCAGTTCTTC. This gives the protein CASSQEGLRGYNEQFF.

The gene calls are TRBV6-5 and TRBJ2-3, with unresolved D. Looked up from germline, CDR1 is MNHEY and CDR2 is SVGAGI. V lost 4 bases to trimming and J lost 0 bases, with 8 bases between them. The CDR3 runs to 14 residues. CDR3 in amino acids: CASSWTESTDTQYF. The CDR3 DNA reads as TGTGCCAGCAGTTGGACGGAGAGCACAGATACGCAGTATTTT.

This rearrangement joins TRBV30 to TRBJ1-1; D unclear. Trimming took 3 bases from V and 1 from J, leaving 15 bases between them. Germline V gives CDR1 GTSNPN, CDR2 SVGIG (reference sequence). This CDR3 spans 15 amino acids. The CDR3 is CAWSHLGVGNTEAFF. The CDR3 DNA reads as TGTGCCTGGAGCCACCTTGGAGTGGGGAACACTGAAGCTTTCTTT.

This chain uses TRBV7-8 with TRBJ2-7; maybe TRBD2 (5 bases). The germline V gene has CDR1 SGHVS and CDR2 FQNEAQ. V dropped 0 bases and J dropped 4 bases, with 13 bases sitting between them. This CDR3 spans 15 amino acids. The DNA of the CDR3 is TGTGCCAGCAGCTTAGCGGGGAGAATGGATTACGAGCAGTACTTC. Amino acids: CASSLAGRMDYEQYF.

The rearrangement uses TRBV15 and TRBJ1-1; D gene ambiguous. Germline CDR1 LNHNV, CDR2 YYDKDF (reference sequence). V lost 4 bases, J lost 7 bases, and 10 bases lay in between. The CDR3 is 12 amino acids. The CDR3 region is CATSTLGYEAFF. For the CDR3, the DNA is TGTGCCACCAGCACCCTGGGTTATGAAGCTTTCTTT.

In regard to this clone: Other DNA sequences within the sample encode an identical CDR3. The V and J genes are TRBV2 and TRBJ1-1; D might be TRBD1 (5 bases). Trimming removed 6 bases from V and 4 bases from J, with 9 bases in between. CDR1 SNHLY and CDR2 FYNNEI come from the germline V gene. The CDR3 has 12 residues. DNA of the CDR3: TGTGCCAGCAGGGGGCGCGGCACTGAAGCTTTCTTT. It translates to CASRGRGTEAFF.

A single count supports this clone. The chain couples TRBV7-6 to TRBJ2-5; D call uncertain. Per the germline V gene, CDR1 is SGHVS and CDR2 is FNYEAQ. The ends were cut back, 1 base at V and 13 bases at J, with 16 bases in the middle. The CDR3 spans 13 residues. CDR3 region: CASSLDPRKGGYF. DNA of the CDR3: TGTGCCAGCAGCTTAGACCCCAGAAAGGGTGGGTACTTC.

The chain combines TRBV27 with TRBJ1-2, with a weak D call TRBD1 (6 bases). The CDR3 extends over 13 amino acids. Germline V gene sequence: CDR1 MNHEY, CDR2 SMNVEV (reference sequence). Trimming took off 8 bases at V and 4 bases at J, with 14 bases between the two ends. The CDR3 nucleotides are TGTGCCAGCCGTGAGAGGGGGGGCTATGGCTACACCTTC. The encoded protein is CASRERGGYGYTF.

The table lists this clone with a count of one. V usage is TRBV28 and J usage is TRBJ2-5; D is unclear. CDR3 length: 11 amino acids. V was pared by 6 bases and J by 9 bases, with 11 bases between. Germline CDR1 is MDHEN and CDR2 is SYDVKM. The CDR3 bases are TGTGCCAGCAGCGGTGGGCCGGCCCAGTACTTC. It encodes CASSGGPAQYF. Together with reference TRBV28 and TRBJ2-5, the CDR3 gives the full variable domain: DVKVTQSSRYLVKRTGEKVFLECVQDMDHENMFWYRQDPGLGLRLIYFSYDVKMKEKGDIPEGYSVSREKKERFSLILESASTNQTSMYLCASSGGPAQYFGPGTRLLVL.

On this clone: Being one base from a much bigger clone, this may be a read error. This specimen includes other DNA sequences encoding the same CDR3. The gene calls are TRBV27 and TRBJ2-7; D unclear. The germline gives CDR1 MNHEY, CDR2 SMNVEV (reference sequence). The CDR3 is made up of 13 amino acids. Deletions cut 3 bases from V and 3 bases from J, with 9 bases between. Written as DNA, the CDR3 is TGTGCCAGCAGTTTTGGCAGGATCTACGAGCAGTACTTC. Its protein product is CASSFGRIYEQYF.

This clone was recorded only once. This chain joins TRBV14 and TRBJ2-7, with D tentatively TRBD1 (5 bases). This CDR3 is 13 amino acids long. V was cut by 3 bases and J by 4 bases, with 10 bases left in between. The germline CDR1 and CDR2 sequences are SGHDN and FVKESK. The DNA for the CDR3 is TGTGCCAGCAGCCATGGGCAGGGATACGAGCAGTACTTC. Residues: CASSHGQGYEQYF.

V gene TRBV9 combines with J gene TRBJ2-5, with TRBD2 matching over 9 bases. The V and J ends lost 3 bases and 1 base, in that order; junction bases with no gene match: 7. The CDR3 loop spans 16 amino acids. Germline V gives CDR1 SGDLS, CDR2 YYNGEE. The CDR3 is CASSAMGGRGQETQYF. Written as DNA, the CDR3 is TGTGCCAGCAGCGCCATGGGCGGGAGGGGCCAAGAGACCCAGTACTTC.

Only one count was recorded for this clone. The chain couples TRBV13 to TRBJ2-5; 10 bases map to TRBD1. The CDR3 sequence is 15 residues long. Germline V lookup: CDR1 PRHDT, CDR2 FYEKMQ (reference sequence). Losses at the gene ends were 1 base for V and 3 bases for J; bases not matched to a gene: 2. CDR3 sequence: CASSLAGTGEETQYF. The CDR3 region has the DNA TGTGCCAGCAGCTTAGCAGGGACAGGGGAAGAGACCCAGTACTTC.

The rearrangement uses TRBV7-9 and TRBJ2-2; possible D gene TRBD2, 6 bases. V lost 10 bases to trimming and J lost 0 bases, with 15 bases between them. Germline V gene data show CDR1 as SEHNR and CDR2 as FQNEAQ (reference sequence). The CDR3 runs to 15 residues. The CDR3 nucleotides are TGTGCCACCCCGGCGGAGGGAGCGAACACCGGGGAGCTGTTTTTT. Translation: CATPAEGANTGELFF.

The gene calls are TRBV5-6 and TRBJ2-3; 12 positions match TRBD1. The CDR3 covers 15 residues. J lost 3 bases, V lost 3 bases, and 2 bases had no gene match. Germline V gene lookup returns CDR1 SGHDT and CDR2 YYEEEE. The CDR3 protein is CASSWDRGQTDTQYF. CDR3 coding DNA: TGTGCCAGCAGCTGGGACAGGGGGCAAACAGATACGCAGTATTTT.

This sequence joins TRBV7-9 and TRBJ2-7, with D hard to call. Between the trimmed V and J ends, which lost 7 bases and 0 bases, there was a span of 16 bases. CDR1 is SEHNR and CDR2 is FQNEAQ in the germline V gene (reference sequence). This CDR3 is 15 amino acids long. CDR3 bases: TGTGCCAGCACGGGCAATACTGTGAGCTCCTACGAGCAGTACTTC. Translating it yields CASTGNTVSSYEQYF.

The sample holds a few counts of this clone. In the same sample, other DNA sequences code for this CDR3. The chain uses TRBV7-8 and TRBJ2-7; the D is unclear. Trimming left V 1 base short and J 0 bases short, with 7 bases between. The V gene's germline CDR1 is SGHVS and CDR2 FQNEAQ. CDR3 length: 14 amino acids. The CDR3 DNA reads as TGTGCCAGCAGCTTAGTCGGGCGCTCCTACGAGCAGTACTTC. Its protein is CASSLVGRSYEQYF. Combining the CDR3 with reference TRBV7-8 and TRBJ2-7 gives the whole variable domain GAGVSQSPRYKVAKRGQDVALRCDPISGHVSLFWYQQALGQGPEFLTYFQNEAQLDKSGLPSDRFFAERPEGSVSTLKIQRTQQEDSAVYLCASSLVGRSYEQYFGPGTRLTVT.

V and J are TRBV9 and TRBJ1-3; 7 bases map to TRBD1. The V segment lost 4 bases and the J segment 0 bases; nucleotides outside the gene matches: 4. Per germline, CDR1 SGDLS and CDR2 YYNGEE. The CDR3 is 15 residues long. CDR3 nucleotide sequence: TGTGCCAGCAGCCCTGGGACAGCCTCTGGAAACACCATATATTTT. This translates into CASSPGTASGNTIYF.